Shown below are 18 T cell receptor beta chains from a single sample sequenced in a study of cytomegalovirus exposure and HLA in healthy donors (dated by TCRdb to about 2017). The library relied on the immunoSEQ multiplex PCR assay. The multiplex PCR relied on a mix of 60 forward primers for TCR Vbeta segments and 13 reverse primers for TCR Jbeta segments. As stored in TCRdb, this immuneACCESS dataset retains in-frame rearrangements with V and J assigned. A fraction of the clones does not appear; measured against another copy, unresolved V genes explain less than half of the discrepancy, and the remainder lacks a known reason. Here the sample has over 100,000 clones; approximately 70% occur a single time. About 8.4% of the sample is held by the ten biggest clonotypes. Sample: PBMCs. All receptors derive from a man aged 35-49 years in good health and CMV-seronegative.

V gene TRBV28 combines with J gene TRBJ1-1; weak D call: TRBD1 (6 bases). Germline CDR1 reads MDHEN; CDR2 reads SYDVKM. V gave up 6 bases and J gave up 1 base, with 21 bases separating them. The CDR3 is made up of 17 amino acids. CDR3 sequence: CASSSRGQGMGNTEAFF. The CDR3 coding sequence is TGTGCCAGCAGCTCCCGGGGTCAGGGGATGGGGAACACTGAAGCTTTCTTT.

The chain combines TRBV10-3 with TRBJ1-4; TRBD1 matches at 7 bases. The CDR3 runs to 15 residues. CDR1 is ENHRY and CDR2 is SYGVKD in the germline V gene. The trim removed 6 bases at V and 7 bases at J, leaving 11 bases unmatched. The CDR3, as DNA: TGTGCCATCAGCGAGGGCGGGACAGACGTTGAAAAACTGTTTTTT. Translating gives CAISEGGTDVEKLFF.

Notes on this clone: One junction end does not reproduce the germline sequence, and a read error may be involved. This chain joins TRBV2 and TRBJ2-4, with TRBD1 identical over 10 bases. CDR1 SNHLY and CDR2 FYNNEI come from the germline V gene. This CDR3 spans 12 amino acids. CDR3 nucleotides: TGTGCCAGCAGTCCTCTACGGACAGGGGGGAACTTC. Its protein is CASSPLRTGGNF. Full variable domain (outside the CDR3, taken from reference TRBV2 and TRBJ2-4): EPEVTQTPSHQVTQMGQEVILRCVPISNHLYFYWYRQILGQKVEFLVSFYNNEISEKSEIFDDQFSVERPDGSNFTLKIRSTKLEDSAMYFCASSPLRTGGNFGAGTRLSVL.

The chain is built from TRBV29-1 and TRBJ2-7, with 12 bases matching TRBD2. This CDR3 has 17 amino acids. V dropped 0 bases and J dropped 3; count of bases not matched to a gene: 9. Per the germline V gene, CDR1 is SQVTM and CDR2 is ANQGSEA. The CDR3 nucleotides read TGCAGCGTTGAAGATGGTGGCCTAGCGGGGGGGCTCTACGAGCAGTACTTC. Its translation is CSVEDGGLAGGLYEQYF.

J is TRBJ2-1 and V is TRBV11-3; 10 bases are a match to TRBD2. Germline V CDR1 and CDR2: SGHNT, YENEEA. CDR3 length: 15 amino acids. Trimming at V came to 5 bases and at J to 5 bases, leaving 6 bases not matched to a gene. Here the CDR3 reads CASSRTSGAHNEQFF. The CDR3 nucleotides read TGTGCCAGCAGCAGAACTAGCGGGGCCCACAATGAGCAGTTCTTC.

V and J are TRBV5-1 and TRBJ2-3; no clear D. Germline V gene sequence: CDR1 SGHRS, CDR2 YFSETQ. This CDR3 is 12 amino acids long. Trimming took off 2 bases at V and 4 bases at J, with 5 bases between the two ends. CDR3 nucleotide sequence: TGCGCCAGCAGCTTAATATCAGATACGCAGTATTTT. Residues: CASSLISDTQYF.

The DNA of the CDR3 is TGTGCCAGCAGTTACGGGGAGTCACCCCTCCACTTT. This encodes CASSYGESPLHF. The chain has TRBV6-5 and TRBJ1-6; D remains unclear. Trimming cost V 2 bases and J 10 bases, with 6 bases left between them. This CDR3 has 12 residues. CDR1 MNHEY and CDR2 SVGAGI come from the germline V gene.

This sequence joins TRBV5-6 and TRBJ2-7; D is possibly TRBD1 (5 bases). V lost 0 bases and J lost 5, with 12 bases in between. The CDR3 length is 14 residues. Germline CDR1 reads SGHDT; CDR2 reads YYEEEE. The CDR3 region is CASSLVQGRHEQYF. In DNA form, the CDR3 reads TGTGCCAGCAGCTTGGTTCAGGGTAGGCACGAGCAGTACTTC.

V gene TRBV5-6 combines with J gene TRBJ2-2; D may be TRBD2 (6 bases). Per the germline V gene, CDR1 is SGHDT and CDR2 is YYEEEE. The CDR3 spans 17 residues. Trimming removed 3 bases at V and 4 bases at J, with 19 bases between. Here the CDR3 reads CASSWDLGGEVTGELFF. For the CDR3, the DNA is TGTGCCAGCAGCTGGGACCTGGGGGGAGAGGTCACCGGGGAGCTGTTTTTT.

The J gene is TRBJ1-2, the V gene TRBV5-1; D not resolved. Germline-derived CDR1 and CDR2 are SGHRS and YFSETQ. V was shortened by 0 bases and J by 3 bases, with 12 bases between the two germline ends. CDR3 length: 15 amino acids. CDR3 DNA sequence: TGCGCCAGCAGCTTGGGTTTAGACTCGGACTATGGCTACACCTTC. Protein: CASSLGLDSDYGYTF. Full variable domain (outside the CDR3, taken from reference TRBV5-1 and TRBJ1-2): KAGVTQTPRYLIKTRGQQVTLSCSPISGHRSVSWYQQTPGQGLQFLFEYFSETQRNKGNFPGRFSGRQFSNSRSEMNVSTLELGDSALYLCASSLGLDSDYGYTFGSGTRLTVV.

This clone was picked up one time. The chain links TRBV4-2 to TRBJ1-1, with D uncertain. Germline V gene data show CDR1 as LGHNA and CDR2 as YNFKEQ. CDR3 length: 13 amino acids. V was shortened by 0 bases and J by 2 bases, with 4 bases between the two germline ends. Here the CDR3 reads CASSQEYNTEAFF. In DNA form, the CDR3 reads TGTGCCAGCAGCCAAGAATATAACACTGAAGCTTTCTTT.

This clone was seen a handful of times. The rearrangement uses TRBV11-2 and TRBJ2-2; TRBD2 matches at 13 bases. CDR1 is SGHAT, CDR2 FQNNGV, per germline. Losses at the gene ends were 6 bases for V and 6 bases for J; bases not matched to a gene: 4. The CDR3 is made up of 15 amino acids. CDR3 loop: CASRSTSGGAGELFF. CDR3 sequence (DNA): TGTGCCAGCAGGTCAACTAGCGGGGGGGCCGGGGAGCTGTTTTTT.

The chain uses TRBV28 and TRBJ2-3, with TRBD2 matching over 8 bases. The CDR3 is made up of 16 amino acids. The ends lost 3 bases at V and 4 bases at J; junction bases unmatched: 9. Germline loops: CDR1 MDHEN, CDR2 SYDVKM. In DNA form, the CDR3 reads TGTGCCAGCAGTTTCGGGGGGGCCGGTAAATCAGATACGCAGTATTTT. Encoded protein: CASSFGGAGKSDTQYF.

The chain recombines TRBV19 with TRBJ1-5; the match to TRBD1 covers 8 bases. Germline values: CDR1 LNHDA, CDR2 SQIVND (reference sequence). With 1 base clipped from V and 3 bases from J, the junction kept 5 bases outside the gene matches. This CDR3 contains 16 residues. This chain's CDR3 is CASSIAYRGINQPQHF. The CDR3 DNA sequence: TGTGCCAGTAGTATAGCCTACAGGGGGATCAATCAGCCCCAGCATTTT.

Only a few counts were recorded for this clone. The chain joins TRBV6-5 to TRBJ2-5; 7 bases match TRBD1. The CDR3 sequence is 12 residues long. CDR1 is MNHEY, CDR2 SVGAGI, per germline. V dropped 6 bases and J dropped 3; count of bases not matched to a gene: 1. The CDR3 region is CASSGQEETQYF. The CDR3 bases are TGTGCCAGCAGCGGACAGGAAGAGACCCAGTACTTC.

This chain uses TRBV6-5 with TRBJ1-3; no firm D call. Germline-derived CDR1 and CDR2 are MNHEY and SVGAGI. V shed 0 bases and J shed 0 bases, with 9 bases lying between them. The CDR3 is 16 amino acids. CDR3 nucleotides: TGTGCCAGCAGTTACTCGTATCGACACTCTGGAAACACCATATATTTT. Translation: CASSYSYRHSGNTIYF.

This rearrangement joins TRBV4-2 to TRBJ2-1, with 9 bases matching TRBD2. V shed 4 bases, J shed 2 bases, and the junction held 3 bases outside the gene matches. The CDR3 consists of 15 residues. Per germline, CDR1 LGHNA and CDR2 YNFKEQ. Here the CDR3 reads CASSPSGGPYNEQFF. Here the CDR3 DNA reads TGTGCCAGCAGCCCCAGCGGGGGGCCCTACAATGAGCAGTTCTTC.

This chain connects TRBV27 to TRBJ1-4; the D gene is possibly TRBD1 (6 bases). This CDR3 comprises 16 residues. In germline, CDR1 is MNHEY, CDR2 SMNVEV (reference sequence). The V end lost 6 bases, the J end lost 3 bases, and 17 bases lay between the germline ends. Here the CDR3 DNA reads TGTGCCAGCAGACAAGACCCAGGGGCCGCTAATGAAAAACTGTTTTTT. Its translation: CASRQDPGAANEKLFF. The complete variable domain, with remaining parts taken from reference TRBV27 and TRBJ1-4, reads EAQVTQNPRYLITVTGKKLTVTCSQNMNHEYMSWYRQDPGLGLRQIYYSMNVEVTDKGDVPEGYKVSRKEKRNFPLILESPSPNQTSLYFCASRQDPGAANEKLFFGSGTQLSVL.